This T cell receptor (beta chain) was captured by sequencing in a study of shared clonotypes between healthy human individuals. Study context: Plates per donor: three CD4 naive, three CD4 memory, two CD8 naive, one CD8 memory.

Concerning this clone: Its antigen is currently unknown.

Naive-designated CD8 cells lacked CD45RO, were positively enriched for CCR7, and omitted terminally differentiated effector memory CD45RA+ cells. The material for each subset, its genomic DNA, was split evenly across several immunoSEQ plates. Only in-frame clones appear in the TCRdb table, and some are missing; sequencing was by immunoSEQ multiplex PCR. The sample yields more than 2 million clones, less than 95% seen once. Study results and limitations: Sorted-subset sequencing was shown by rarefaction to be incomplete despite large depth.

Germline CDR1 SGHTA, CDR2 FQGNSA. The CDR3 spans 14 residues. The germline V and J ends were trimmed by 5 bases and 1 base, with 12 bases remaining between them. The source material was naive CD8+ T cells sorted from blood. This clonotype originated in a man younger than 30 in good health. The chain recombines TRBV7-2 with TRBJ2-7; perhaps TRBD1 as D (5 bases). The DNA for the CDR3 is TGTGCCAGCAGCCCCGTGGGGCCTTCCTACGAGCAGTACTTC. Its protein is CASSPVGPSYEQYF. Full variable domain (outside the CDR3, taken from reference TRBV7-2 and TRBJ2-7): GAGVSQSPSNKVTEKGKDVELRCDPISGHTALYWYRQSLGQGLEFLIYFQGNSAPDKSGLPSDRFSAERTGGSVSTLTIQRTQQEDSAVYLCASSPVGPSYEQYFGPGTRLTVT.